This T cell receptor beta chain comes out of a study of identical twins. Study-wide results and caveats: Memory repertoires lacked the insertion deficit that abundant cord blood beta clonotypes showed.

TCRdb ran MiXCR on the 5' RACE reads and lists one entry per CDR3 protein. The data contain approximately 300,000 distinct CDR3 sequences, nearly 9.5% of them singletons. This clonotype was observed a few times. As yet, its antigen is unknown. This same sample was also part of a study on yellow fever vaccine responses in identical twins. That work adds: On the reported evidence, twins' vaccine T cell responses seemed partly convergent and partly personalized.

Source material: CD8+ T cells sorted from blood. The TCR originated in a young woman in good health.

CDR3 protein: CAWSQRGTNTGELFF. As DNA, the CDR3 is TGTGCCTGGAGCCAGCGGGGGACGAACACCGGGGAGCTGTTTTTT. The J gene is TRBJ2-2, the V gene TRBV30, with 8 positions matching TRBD2. The CDR3 contains 15 residues. Germline lookup yields CDR1 GTSNPN and CDR2 SVGIG (reference sequence). The V gene end was trimmed by 3 bases and the J gene end by 0 bases; junction bases not matched to a gene: 3.